Below are 29 T cell receptor beta chains sequenced from a single sample in a study of CD8+CD57+ T cells in acquired aplastic anemia. Genomic DNA was employed as the template in profiling TCR beta VDJ and CDR3. TCRdb analysed the reads with MiXCR anew, one entry per CDR3 protein. The data contain under 40,000 distinct CDR3 sequences, around 76% of them singletons. Sequencing was performed on sorted CD4+, CD8+, or CD8+CD57+ T cells (not recorded which) from PBMCs. Source of these receptors: a human donor in good health, serving as a control.

V gene TRBV12-3 or TRBV12-4 combines with J gene TRBJ2-5; D remains unclear. The CDR3 length is 14 residues. Trimming cost V 3 bases and J 1 base, with 9 bases left between them. The CDR3 reads CASSLMASQETQYF. CDR3 coding DNA: TGTGCCAGCAGTTTGATGGCCAGCCAAGAGACCCAGTACTTC.

This clonotype ranks as medium-sized. This rearrangement joins TRBV7-6 to TRBJ2-1, with D possibly being TRBD1 or TRBD2 (6 bases each). The germline gives CDR1 SGHVS, CDR2 FNYEAQ. There are 15 residues in the CDR3. V lost 6 bases, J lost 0 bases, and 12 bases lay in between. The CDR3 sequence is CASREGVSSYNEQFF. The CDR3 DNA is TGTGCCAGCAGGGAGGGGGTTAGCTCCTACAATGAGCAGTTCTTC.

This clonotype has a count of ten or more. V gene TRBV20-1 combines with J gene TRBJ2-5, with 13 bases aligning to TRBD2. The CDR3 is 15 amino acids. The junction had 0 bases not matched to a gene; V was cut back by 0 bases and J by 2 bases. Germline CDR1 reads DFQATT; CDR2 reads SNEGSKA (reference sequence). The CDR3 loop reads CSARELAGGQETQYF. DNA for the CDR3: TGCAGTGCTAGAGAACTAGCGGGGGGGCAAGAGACCCAGTACTTC.

The chain links TRBV15 to TRBJ2-7; the D gene is possibly TRBD2 (5 bases). This CDR3 contains 11 residues. Germline CDR1 and CDR2: LNHNV and YYDKDF (reference sequence). Between the trimmed V and J ends, which lost 6 bases and 6 bases, there was a span of 9 bases. The CDR3 region has the DNA TGTGCCACCAGGTACCGGGGCGAGCAGTACTTC. This gives the protein CATRYRGEQYF.

The V and J genes are TRBV20-1 and TRBJ1-1; D is unresolved. CDR3 length: 14 residues. The V gene lost 6 bases and the J gene lost 4 bases, with 18 bases spanning the gap. The germline gives CDR1 DFQATT, CDR2 SNEGSKA (reference sequence). The DNA for the CDR3 is TGCAGTGCCTCGGTGTTGGTATTGGGCACTGAAGCTTTCTTT. Translated: CSASVLVLGTEAFF.

This clonotype was found once. The junction does not match germline at one end; this may be a read error. This chain joins TRBV29-1 and TRBJ1-2; 7 nucleotides align to TRBD1. The CDR3 is made up of 12 amino acids. The germline V gene has CDR1 SQVTM and CDR2 ANQGSEA. CDR3 protein: CSVEDRVNGYTF. In DNA, the CDR3 is TGCAGCGTAGAAGACAGGGTTAATGGCTACACCTTC.

The J gene is TRBJ2-7, the V gene TRBV7-4; a weak D match, TRBD1 (6 bases). CDR3 length: 15 amino acids. V lost 0 bases and J lost 8, with 17 bases in between. Per the germline V gene, CDR1 is SGHVT and CDR2 is SQSDAQ. The CDR3 sequence: CASSLAPTGFNKQYF. For the CDR3, the DNA is TGTGCCAGCAGCTTAGCACCCACAGGGTTTAACAAGCAGTACTTC.

Points on this clonotype: Here the CDR3 omits its conserved ending phenylalanine or tryptophan, so a read error is the likely source. The V call is TRBV29-1, the J call TRBJ1-2; possible D gene TRBD1, 5 bases. CDR1 is SQVTM, CDR2 ANQGSEA, per germline. The CDR3 is made up of 15 amino acids. Trimming left V 0 bases short and J 8 bases short, with 19 bases between. CDR3 nucleotides: TGCAGCGTTGAAGAAGGGGCTACTCATGAGGGGGGCTACACCCTC. It codes for CSVEEGATHEGGYTL.

The CDR3 coding sequence is TGTGCCACCAGTACAGGGGGGCGGGATGAGCAGTTCTTC. This encodes CATSTGGRDEQFF. The V call is TRBV24-1, the J call TRBJ2-1, with 8 bases lining up with TRBD1. Germline V CDR1 and CDR2: KGHDR, SFDVKD. V gave up 6 bases and J gave up 8 bases; unmatched junction bases: 5. The CDR3 length is 13 residues.

This clonotype is labeled medium-sized. V is TRBV20-1 and J is TRBJ1-2; 9 nucleotides line up with TRBD1. Per germline, CDR1 DFQATT and CDR2 SNEGSKA (reference sequence). V lost 3 bases and J lost 6; bases outside the gene matches: 11. The CDR3 is 15 amino acids. The DNA of the CDR3 is TGCAGTGCTAGTGGGACAGGGAGGACCAGTGATGGCTACACCTTC. Encoded protein: CSASGTGRTSDGYTF.

The chain couples TRBV7-9 to TRBJ2-1; 10 nucleotides align to TRBD2. J was trimmed by 2 bases and V by 5 bases; bases with no gene match: 6. Germline CDR1 reads SEHNR; CDR2 reads FQNEAQ (reference sequence). The length of the CDR3 is 16 residues. The CDR3 loop is CASSLGAGGTYNEQFF. CDR3 DNA: TGTGCCAGCAGCCTAGGAGCGGGGGGGACCTACAATGAGCAGTTCTTC.

This sequence joins TRBV19 and TRBJ1-1; D is perhaps TRBD1 (5 bases). This CDR3 contains 14 residues. Per germline, CDR1 LNHDA and CDR2 SQIVND (reference sequence). With 6 bases removed from V and 4 bases from J, the gap between germline ends came to 15 bases. CDR3 protein: CASRGPYFGTEAFF. CDR3 coding DNA: TGTGCCAGTAGGGGACCTTACTTTGGCACTGAAGCTTTCTTT.

The V gene is TRBV7-9, the J gene TRBJ1-1; D not certain. The V gene lost 1 base and the J gene lost 0 bases, with 6 bases spanning the gap. Germline assignment: CDR1 SEHNR and CDR2 FQNEAQ (reference sequence). CDR3 length equals 14 residues. The CDR3 reads CASSLGTLNTEAFF. CDR3 coding DNA: TGTGCCAGCAGCTTAGGAACCTTGAACACTGAAGCTTTCTTT.

This clonotype was seen more than once but under ten times. The chain is built from TRBV9 and TRBJ1-6; 7 nucleotides line up with TRBD1. The CDR3 is 16 amino acids. Germline CDR1 reads SGDLS; CDR2 reads YYNGEE. Trimming took 4 bases from V and 7 from J; bases not matched to a gene: 11. Written as DNA, the CDR3 is TGTGCCAGCAGCACCTTCGACAGGGTGGGGAATTCACCCCTCCACTTT. Translating it yields CASSTFDRVGNSPLHF.

The V and J genes are TRBV15 and TRBJ1-1, with D uncertain. The CDR3 totals 12 residues. V was cut by 1 base and J by 9 bases, with 9 bases left in between. Germline V gene lookup returns CDR1 LNHNV and CDR2 YYDKDF (reference sequence). Here the CDR3 reads CATSRVGSKAFF. The CDR3 nucleotides are TGTGCCACCAGCAGAGTCGGCAGTAAAGCTTTCTTT.

The chain joins TRBV19 to TRBJ1-1; D gene ambiguous. Germline CDR1 and CDR2: LNHDA and SQIVND (reference sequence). V shed 5 bases and J shed 0 bases, with 4 bases lying between them. This CDR3 has 12 residues. The CDR3 region has the DNA TGTGCCAGTAGTCGCTTGAACACTGAAGCTTTCTTT. Its protein is CASSRLNTEAFF.

The rearrangement uses TRBV5-6 and TRBJ2-3; D may be TRBD1 or TRBD2 (7 bases each). The CDR3 loop spans 15 amino acids. Trimming took off 5 bases at V and 7 bases at J, with 20 bases between the two ends. Germline CDR1 SGHDT, CDR2 YYEEEE. For the CDR3, the DNA is TGTGCCAGCAGTTACTGGGGGCAGGGGGGGAATACGCAGTATTTT. Protein: CASSYWGQGGNTQYF.

The gene calls are TRBV2 and TRBJ2-7; tentative D call: TRBD1 (6 bases). CDR1 and CDR2 (germline): SNHLY, FYNNEI. This CDR3 has 13 amino acids. Trimming stripped 2 bases from V and 7 bases from J, with 12 bases between. CDR3 protein: CASSEQGYGEQYF. CDR3 nucleotides: TGTGCCAGCAGTGAACAGGGGTATGGGGAGCAGTACTTC.

The gene calls are TRBV10-3 and TRBJ1-4; D gene unclear. Trimming took 6 bases from V and 7 from J, leaving 15 bases between them. CDR1 and CDR2 from the germline V gene are ENHRY and SYGVKD. The CDR3 sequence is 14 residues long. The CDR3 protein is CAIRPDISVEKLFF. The CDR3 DNA reads as TGTGCCATCAGGCCAGATATTTCGGTTGAAAAACTGTTTTTT.

The gene calls are TRBV2 and TRBJ1-2; D unclear. Germline assignment: CDR1 SNHLY and CDR2 FYNNEI. The CDR3 contains 14 residues. V lost 3 bases to trimming and J lost 4 bases, with 12 bases between them. Here the CDR3 DNA reads TGTGCCAGCAGTGATGGAGACATCCGCTATGGCTACACCTTC. This codes for CASSDGDIRYGYTF.

This chain connects TRBV6-1 to TRBJ1-1; D perhaps matches TRBD1 (5 bases). Germline CDR1 reads MNHNS; CDR2 reads SASEGT. Trimming removed 8 bases at V and 6 bases at J, with 13 bases between. The CDR3 runs 12 residues. CDR3: CASSGRAAEAFF. The CDR3 coding sequence is TGTGCCAGCTCGGGCAGGGCCGCTGAAGCTTTCTTT.

The chain uses TRBV7-3 and TRBJ1-1; D remains ambiguous. The germline CDR1 and CDR2 sequences are SGHTA and FQGTGA. The CDR3 loop spans 14 amino acids. Trimming removed 5 bases at V and 5 bases at J, with 15 bases between. In nucleotides, the CDR3 is TGTGCCAGCAGCCTCGGCCGCGGGGAAACTGAAGCTTTCTTT. Protein product: CASSLGRGETEAFF.

The chain employs TRBV20-1 and TRBJ1-2; the D is unclear. Trimming removed 5 bases from V and 4 bases from J, with 17 bases in between. The germline gives CDR1 DFQATT, CDR2 SNEGSKA (reference sequence). CDR3 length: 14 residues. The CDR3 region has the DNA TGCAGTGCTCCCCGGTCCTCCTGGGGCTATGGCTACACCTTC. Amino acid sequence: CSAPRSSWGYGYTF.

This clonotype was counted between two and nine times. The chain links TRBV4-1 to TRBJ2-7, with 11 positions matching TRBD1. In germline, CDR1 is MGHRA, CDR2 YSYEKL. The CDR3 consists of 15 residues. V shed 3 bases and J 4 bases; nucleotides not matched to a gene: 5. The CDR3 sequence is CASSQTGTGGYEQYF. CDR3 DNA: TGCGCCAGCAGCCAGACCGGGACAGGGGGATACGAGCAGTACTTC.

CDR3 protein: CSVEDTNSYEQYF. The CDR3 region has the DNA TGCAGCGTAGAGGACACCAACTCCTACGAGCAGTACTTC. The genes are TRBV29-1 and TRBJ2-7; D may be TRBD1 (5 bases). The CDR3 length is 13 residues. The germline V gene encodes CDR1 SQVTM and CDR2 ANQGSEA. The germline V and J ends were trimmed by 6 bases and 0 bases, with 12 bases remaining between them.

The gene calls are TRBV10-2 and TRBJ2-3; 12 bases agree with TRBD2. Looked up from germline, CDR1 is WSHSY and CDR2 is SAAADI. CDR3 size: 14 residues. V lost 8 bases to trimming and J lost 4 bases; unmatched junction nucleotides: 4. This CDR3 is CASRTSGDSDTQYF. The CDR3 nucleotides are TGCGCCAGCCGGACTAGCGGGGACTCAGATACGCAGTATTTT.

A word on this clonotype: The conserved final phenylalanine or tryptophan is absent from the CDR3, which likely points to a read error. The chain has TRBV10-3 and TRBJ2-1; D possibly corresponds to TRBD2 (5 bases). There are 17 residues in the CDR3. Trimming shortened V by 2 bases and J by 0 bases, and 14 bases separated the two germline ends. CDR1 is ENHRY, CDR2 SYGVKD, per germline. CDR3 bases: TGTGCCATCAGTGAGGGGGAGTGGTATAGCTCCTACAATGAGCAGTTCCTC. Translated, it gives CAISEGEWYSSYNEQFL.

This clonotype was recorded once. Here the CDR3 reads CASSPQQVSGVGYGYTF. The CDR3 DNA reads TGTGCCAGTAGTCCGCAACAGGTATCCGGGGTCGGGTATGGCTACACCTTC. This chain joins TRBV19 and TRBJ1-2; D is perhaps TRBD1 (5 bases). The CDR3 spans 17 residues. Trimming took off 5 bases at V and 5 bases at J, with 24 bases between the two ends. CDR1 and CDR2 from the germline V gene are LNHDA and SQIVND (reference sequence).

This chain joins TRBV5-1 and TRBJ2-5; perhaps TRBD1 as D (5 bases). The CDR3 consists of 13 residues. The germline V gene has CDR1 SGHRS and CDR2 YFSETQ. Trimming cost V 0 bases and J 4 bases, with 7 bases left between them. CDR3 DNA: TGCGCCAGCAGCTTGGAAAGGGGAGAGACCCAGTACTTC. Its translation is CASSLERGETQYF. Full variable domain (rest looked up from reference TRBV5-1 and TRBJ2-5): KAGVTQTPRYLIKTRGQQVTLSCSPISGHRSVSWYQQTPGQGLQFLFEYFSETQRNKGNFPGRFSGRQFSNSRSEMNVSTLELGDSALYLCASSLERGETQYFGPGTRLLVL.